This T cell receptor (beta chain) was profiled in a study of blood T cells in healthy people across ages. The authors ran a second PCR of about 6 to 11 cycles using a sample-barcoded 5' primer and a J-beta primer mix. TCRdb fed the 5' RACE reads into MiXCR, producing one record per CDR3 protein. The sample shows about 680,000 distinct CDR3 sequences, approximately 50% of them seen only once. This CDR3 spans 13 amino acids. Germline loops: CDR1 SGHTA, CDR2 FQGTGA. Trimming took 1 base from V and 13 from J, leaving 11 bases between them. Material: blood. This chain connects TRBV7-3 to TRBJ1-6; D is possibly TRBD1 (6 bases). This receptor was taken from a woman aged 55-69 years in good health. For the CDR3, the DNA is TGTGCCAGCAGCTTAATGCAGGGGATGCCCCTCCACTTT. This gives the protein CASSLMQGMPLHF. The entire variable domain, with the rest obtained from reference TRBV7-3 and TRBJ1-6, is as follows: GAGVSQTPSNKVTEKGKYVELRCDPISGHTALYWYRQSLGQGPEFLIYFQGTGAADDSGLPNDRFFAVRPEGSVSTLKIQRTERGDSAVYLCASSLMQGMPLHFGNGTRLTVT.